One sample yielded the 20 T cell receptor beta chains listed below, sequenced in a study of cytomegalovirus exposure and HLA in healthy donors. The PCR had 60 Vbeta and 13 Jbeta primers. Profiled with immunoSEQ multiplex PCR; TCRdb holds only in-frame clones, not every one. Of some 120,000 clones listed, 8.5% to 10% are singletons. Sequencing was performed on PBMCs. These receptors all come from a man aged 40-49 years in good health and CMV-seronegative.

V gene TRBV4-3 combines with J gene TRBJ2-3; TRBD2 aligns across 13 bases. CDR1 is LGHNA, CDR2 YSLEER, per germline. CDR3 length equals 17 residues. Trimming removed 5 bases from V and 3 bases from J; junction bases left unmatched: 8. The CDR3 DNA sequence: TGCGCCAGCAGCACAGGACTAGCGGGGGTGAGAACAGATACGCAGTATTTT. This codes for CASSTGLAGVRTDTQYF.

This clone was detected a few times. V is TRBV7-2 and J is TRBJ2-2, with D perhaps matching TRBD2 (6 bases). The V and J ends lost 3 bases and 1 base respectively, with 18 bases between them. This CDR3 has 18 amino acids. CDR1 and CDR2 from the germline V gene are SGHTA and FQGNSA. The chain's CDR3 is CASSFAAPLRGNTGELFF. CDR3 bases: TGTGCCAGCAGCTTTGCCGCGCCCTTGCGGGGGAACACCGGGGAGCTGTTTTTT.

V usage is TRBV11-3 and J usage is TRBJ2-1; 9 bases align to TRBD2. Germline assignment: CDR1 SGHNT and CDR2 YENEEA. Losses at the gene ends were 2 bases for V and 9 bases for J; bases not matched to a gene: 11. This CDR3 spans 16 amino acids. In DNA, the CDR3 is TGTGCCAGCAGCTTAATCGATGCGGGGGGGCATGTTGAGCAGTTCTTC. Translation: CASSLIDAGGHVEQFF.

The rearrangement uses TRBV6-5 and TRBJ2-5; weak D call: TRBD1 (6 bases). CDR1 and CDR2 from the germline V gene are MNHEY and SVGAGI. V lost 10 bases and J lost 3, with 12 bases in between. The CDR3 sequence is 12 residues long. The chain's CDR3 is CATARTEETQYF. In DNA, the CDR3 is TGTGCCACCGCACGGACAGAAGAGACCCAGTACTTC.

This sequence joins TRBV6-5 and TRBJ1-3, with TRBD1 as a possible D gene (5 bases). There are 15 residues in the CDR3. CDR1 is MNHEY, CDR2 SVGAGI, per germline. V gave up 2 bases and J gave up 4 bases, with 12 bases separating them. CDR3 loop: CASSYGGAEGNTIYF. CDR3 DNA sequence: TGTGCCAGCAGTTACGGAGGGGCGGAGGGAAACACCATATATTTT.

V gene TRBV18 combines with J gene TRBJ1-1; D is unresolved. This CDR3 comprises 13 residues. V was cut by 6 bases and J by 4 bases, with 12 bases left in between. The germline gives CDR1 KGHSH, CDR2 LQKENI. The DNA for the CDR3 is TGTGCCAGCTCCGGAGGGTGGGGCACTGAAGCTTTCTTT. Encoded protein: CASSGGWGTEAFF.

The chain couples TRBV30 to TRBJ1-2, with D perhaps matching TRBD1 (6 bases). The ends were cut back, 2 bases at V and 4 bases at J, with 11 bases in the middle. Germline V gene data show CDR1 as GTSNPN and CDR2 as SVGIG (reference sequence). The CDR3 spans 13 residues. The CDR3 sequence: CAWSPQGLYGYTF. DNA of the CDR3: TGTGCCTGGAGTCCTCAGGGGCTCTATGGCTACACCTTC. The variable domain in full, with the rest retrieved from reference TRBV30 and TRBJ1-2, is SQTIHQWPATLVQPVGSPLSLECTVEGTSNPNLYWYRQAAGRGLQLLFYSVGIGQISSEVPQNLSASRPQDRQFILSSKKLLLSDSGFYLCAWSPQGLYGYTFGSGTRLTVV.

CDR3 sequence reads: CASSPSPGREANYGYTF. CDR3 nucleotides: TGTGCCAGCTCACCCTCCCCGGGCAGGGAGGCTAACTATGGCTACACCTTC. This chain joins TRBV18 and TRBJ1-2; weak D call: TRBD1 (5 bases). V was cut by 3 bases and J by 0 bases, with 17 bases left in between. The CDR3 loop spans 17 amino acids. In germline, CDR1 is KGHSH, CDR2 LQKENI.

This clone was seen more than once but under ten times. The chain employs TRBV15 and TRBJ1-6; D is unclear. V lost 0 bases to trimming and J lost 15 bases, with 6 bases between them. The CDR3 sequence is 11 residues long. Germline values: CDR1 LNHNV, CDR2 YYDKDF (reference sequence). The DNA of the CDR3 is TGTGCCACCAGCAGAGATACCGGCCTCCACTTT. Encoded protein: CATSRDTGLHF.

This chain connects TRBV11-2 to TRBJ2-1; D perhaps matches TRBD1 (5 bases). Trimming took 2 bases from V and 4 from J, leaving 12 bases between them. CDR3 length: 15 amino acids. Germline CDR1 SGHAT, CDR2 FQNNGV. The CDR3 DNA reads as TGTGCCAGCAGCTTAAGGGGCGGACGATACAATGAGCAGTTCTTC. Protein: CASSLRGGRYNEQFF.

This clone was seen more than once but under ten times. The chain links TRBV19 to TRBJ1-5; D not resolved. Germline CDR1 is LNHDA and CDR2 is SQIVND (reference sequence). Trimming took 1 base from V and 7 from J, leaving 14 bases between them. This CDR3 is built from 15 residues. In DNA form, the CDR3 reads TGTGCCAGTAGTATAGGGGCGAGCAGCGGCCAGCCCCAGCATTTT. This encodes CASSIGASSGQPQHF.

V usage is TRBV18 and J usage is TRBJ2-3; possibly TRBD1 for D (6 bases). Germline values: CDR1 KGHSH, CDR2 LQKENI. The CDR3 runs to 13 residues. Trimming took 5 bases from V and 2 from J, leaving 8 bases between them. CDR3 sequence: CASSAGDTDTQYF. In nucleotides, the CDR3 is TGTGCCAGCTCAGCAGGGGACACAGATACGCAGTATTTT.

The rearrangement uses TRBV6-1 and TRBJ1-1; TRBD1 matches at 7 bases. The ends lost 4 bases at V and 4 bases at J; junction bases unmatched: 6. Germline CDR1 reads MNHNS; CDR2 reads SASEGT. The CDR3 consists of 14 residues. The CDR3 coding sequence is TGTGCCAGCAGTGCCCAGGGGGTGGCCACTGAAGCTTTCTTT. This codes for CASSAQGVATEAFF.

In this sample, this clone turned up once. V and J are TRBV7-3 and TRBJ2-3; D unclear. The CDR3 is 15 amino acids. The germline V and J ends were trimmed by 2 bases and 0 bases, with 9 bases remaining between them. Germline-derived CDR1 and CDR2 are SGHTA and FQGTGA. For the CDR3, the DNA is TGTGCCAGCAGCTTAGGGCTCCTTAGCACAGATACGCAGTATTTT. This sequence encodes CASSLGLLSTDTQYF.

This chain links TRBV7-8 with TRBJ2-7; 7 nucleotides align to TRBD2. After removal of 5 bases from V and 6 bases from J, the junction contained 7 bases not matched to a gene. This CDR3 has 13 amino acids. Germline CDR1 SGHVS, CDR2 FQNEAQ. The CDR3 protein is CASSVGGAAEQYF. CDR3 nucleotide sequence: TGTGCCAGCAGCGTGGGAGGGGCGGCCGAGCAGTACTTC.

This clone was found a few times. CDR3 bases: TGCGCCAGCAGCCGGGGAGCTTATGGCTACACCTTC. Its translation: CASSRGAYGYTF. The chain employs TRBV4-1 and TRBJ1-2, with D uncertain. The CDR3 totals 12 residues. V lost 4 bases, J lost 5 bases, and 8 bases lay in between. Per the germline V gene, CDR1 is MGHRA and CDR2 is YSYEKL.

In DNA, the CDR3 is TGTGCCAGCAAGGACAGGGGAGTCGGCAATCAGCCCCAGCATTTT. Its translation: CASKDRGVGNQPQHF. The chain links TRBV6-5 to TRBJ1-5; TRBD1 agrees at 9 bases. Germline CDR1 MNHEY, CDR2 SVGAGI. J was trimmed by 2 bases and V by 7 bases; bases with no gene match: 6. The CDR3 totals 15 residues.

This clone was picked up a small number of times. The rearrangement links TRBV11-2 to TRBJ1-4; D ambiguous. Germline CDR1 reads SGHAT; CDR2 reads FQNNGV. This CDR3 contains 17 residues. The V end lost 5 bases, the J end lost 1 base, and 17 bases lay between the germline ends. CDR3 protein: CASSQVPIDLTNEKLFF. As DNA, the CDR3 is TGTGCCAGCAGCCAGGTTCCAATCGACCTAACTAATGAAAAACTGTTTTTT. The variable domain in full, with the rest retrieved from reference TRBV11-2 and TRBJ1-4, is EAGVAQSPRYKIIEKRQSVAFWCNPISGHATLYWYQQILGQGPKLLIQFQNNGVVDDSQLPKDRFSAERLKGVDSTLKIQPAKLEDSAVYLCASSQVPIDLTNEKLFFGSGTQLSVL.

This clone was seen a few times. The chain is built from TRBV2 and TRBJ1-2; the match to TRBD1 covers 8 bases. The ends lost 7 bases at V and 4 bases at J; junction bases unmatched: 5. Per the germline V gene, CDR1 is SNHLY and CDR2 is FYNNEI. CDR3 length: 13 amino acids. This CDR3 reads CASTTQGGYGYTF. CDR3 nucleotide sequence: TGTGCCAGCACTACACAGGGGGGCTATGGCTACACCTTC.

This chain connects TRBV9 to TRBJ2-1; TRBD2 matches at 7 bases. The CDR3 loop spans 16 amino acids. The V segment lost 2 bases and the J segment 4 bases; nucleotides outside the gene matches: 9. Germline V lookup: CDR1 SGDLS, CDR2 YYNGEE. CDR3: CASSVAGRRLYNEQFF. CDR3 DNA: TGTGCCAGCAGCGTCGCCGGGAGGCGCCTATACAATGAGCAGTTCTTC.